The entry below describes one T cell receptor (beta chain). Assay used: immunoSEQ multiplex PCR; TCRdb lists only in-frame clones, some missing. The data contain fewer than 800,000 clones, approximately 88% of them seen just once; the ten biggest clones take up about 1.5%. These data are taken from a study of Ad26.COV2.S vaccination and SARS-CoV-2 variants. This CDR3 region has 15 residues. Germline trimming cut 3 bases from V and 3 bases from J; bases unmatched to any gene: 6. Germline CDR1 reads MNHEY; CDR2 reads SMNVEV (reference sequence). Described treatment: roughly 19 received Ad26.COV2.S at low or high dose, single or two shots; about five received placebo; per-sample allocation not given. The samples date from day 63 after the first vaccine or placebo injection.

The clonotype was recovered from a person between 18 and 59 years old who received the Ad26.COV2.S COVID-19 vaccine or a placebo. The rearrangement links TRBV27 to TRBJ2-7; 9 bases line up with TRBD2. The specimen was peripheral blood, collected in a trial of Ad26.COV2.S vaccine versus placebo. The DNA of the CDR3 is TGTGCCAGCAGTTTTGGCGGGAGGGCCGTCTACGAGCAGTACTTC. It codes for CASSFGGRAVYEQYF.